These 21 T cell receptor beta chains were all obtained from the same sample, sequenced in a study of beta chain features in type 1 diabetes. Study-level points and caveats: Shortening that was moderate but significant affected the TCRB CDR3s of Type 1 diabetes patients in all four CD4+ subsets.

Their recognized antigens are unknown. The sequenced template was cDNA made from the entire isolated RNA. Produced via immunoSEQ multiplex PCR; TCRdb's table is partial and in-frame only. This sample has approximately 250,000 clones, with approximately 10% found just once. The sequenced material came from naive CD4+ T cells from blood. The receptors come from a man aged 25 to 40 with type 1 diabetes.

The rearrangement links TRBV28 to TRBJ2-2; TRBD1 matches 10 bases. Trimming cost V 6 bases and J 6 bases; bases outside gene matches: 10. Germline V gene sequence: CDR1 MDHEN, CDR2 SYDVKM. CDR3 length equals 16 residues. The CDR3 sequence: CASSPGDRGRPGELFF. CDR3 DNA: TGTGCCAGCAGCCCGGGGGACAGGGGTCGTCCCGGGGAGCTGTTTTTT.

This clone was counted a few times. CDR3 sequence reads: CASSQDRDRYGYTF. As DNA, the CDR3 is TGCGCCAGCAGCCAAGACAGGGATAGATATGGCTACACCTTC. The V and J genes are TRBV4-1 and TRBJ1-2; perhaps TRBD1 as D (5 bases). The CDR3 runs to 14 residues. CDR1 is MGHRA and CDR2 is YSYEKL in the germline V gene. Between the trimmed V and J ends, which lost 0 bases and 5 bases, there was a span of 10 bases.

This clone was seen a few times. Here the CDR3 DNA reads TGTGCCAGCAGCTTCAAGACTAGCGGGGAAGAGACCCAGTACTTC. It specifies CASSFKTSGEETQYF. The V and J genes are TRBV5-4 and TRBJ2-5; the match to TRBD2 covers 11 bases. CDR3 length: 15 residues. After removal of 2 bases from V and 3 bases from J, the junction contained 3 bases not matched to a gene. CDR1 is SGHNT and CDR2 is YYREEE in the germline V gene (reference sequence).

The genes are TRBV5-1 and TRBJ1-1; the D gene is possibly TRBD1 (5 bases). Germline V gene data show CDR1 as SGHRS and CDR2 as YFSETQ. Trimming left V 4 bases short and J 1 base short, with 20 bases between. This CDR3 has 17 residues. CDR3 amino acids: CASSPPHQGTWNTEAFF. Written as DNA, the CDR3 is TGCGCCAGCAGCCCCCCCCACCAGGGAACATGGAACACTGAAGCTTTCTTT.

This clone came up a few times. The gene calls are TRBV5-1 and TRBJ1-3, with 9 bases matching TRBD1. CDR3 length: 16 amino acids. Germline V gene data show CDR1 as SGHRS and CDR2 as YFSETQ. Trimming at V came to 3 bases and at J to 1 base, leaving 5 bases not matched to a gene. The CDR3 here is CASSSTTGGSGNTIYF. In DNA, the CDR3 is TGCGCCAGCAGCTCTACGACAGGGGGGTCTGGAAACACCATATATTTT.

The chain couples TRBV30 to TRBJ1-5; D call uncertain. Trimming cost V 1 base and J 6 bases, with 13 bases left between them. CDR3 size: 14 residues. Germline assignment: CDR1 GTSNPN and CDR2 SVGIG (reference sequence). CDR3 sequence (DNA): TGTGCCTGGAGTGGACTCGCCGCGGGTCAGCCCCAGCATTTT. It translates to CAWSGLAAGQPQHF.

The chain recombines TRBV9 with TRBJ2-1; D is unresolved. Deletions cut 1 base from V and 0 bases from J, with 8 bases between. The CDR3 consists of 15 residues. In germline, CDR1 is SGDLS, CDR2 YYNGEE. The CDR3 protein is CASSVTPSSYNEQFF. The DNA of the CDR3 is TGTGCCAGCAGCGTAACGCCCAGCTCCTACAATGAGCAGTTCTTC.

The CDR3 DNA reads as TGTGCCAGCAGCGATAGCGGCTGGGTCTCTGGAAACACCATATATTTT. This encodes CASSDSGWVSGNTIYF. The chain is built from TRBV7-9 and TRBJ1-3, with D uncertain. The germline CDR1 and CDR2 sequences are SEHNR and FQNEAQ (reference sequence). The CDR3 consists of 16 residues. With 5 bases removed from V and 0 bases from J, the gap between germline ends came to 14 bases. The whole variable domain, filled in from reference TRBV7-9 and TRBJ1-3, reads DTGVSQNPRHKITKRGQNVTFRCDPISEHNRLYWYRQTLGQGPEFLTYFQNEAQLEKSRLLSDRFSAERPKGSFSTLEIQRTEQGDSAMYLCASSDSGWVSGNTIYFGEGSWLTVV.

The chain links TRBV6-1 to TRBJ2-2; 8 bases are shared with TRBD2. The J segment lost 0 bases and the V segment lost 6 bases, leaving 3 bases of the junction unmatched. Germline V lookup: CDR1 MNHNS, CDR2 SASEGT. The length of the CDR3 is 15 residues. DNA of the CDR3: TGTGCCAGCAGGGGAGCGGGGGCGAACACCGGGGAGCTGTTTTTT. As protein: CASRGAGANTGELFF.

As DNA, the CDR3 is TGTGCCAGCTCACCCGGAACTAGCGGGGGGTACAATGAGCAGTTCTTC. Translation: CASSPGTSGGYNEQFF. V gene TRBV18 combines with J gene TRBJ2-1, with 12 bases lining up with TRBD2. The length of the CDR3 is 16 residues. After removal of 3 bases from V and 4 bases from J, the junction contained 4 bases not matched to a gene. Germline-derived CDR1 and CDR2 are KGHSH and LQKENI.

The sample holds a few counts of this clone. The rearrangement joins TRBV6-4 to TRBJ1-2; D uncertain. There are 14 residues in the CDR3. The V gene's germline CDR1 is MRHNA and CDR2 SNTAGT. Trimming removed 5 bases at V and 6 bases at J, with 16 bases between. The CDR3 DNA reads TGTGCCAGCAGTCCCACCGGGTGGAGGGATGGCTACACCTTC. Encoded protein: CASSPTGWRDGYTF.

This clone was counted between two and nine times. The chain links TRBV7-3 to TRBJ1-6, with D unclear. Germline V gene data show CDR1 as SGHTA and CDR2 as FQGTGA. V was clipped by 2 bases and J by 7 bases, with 9 bases between them. The CDR3 loop spans 14 amino acids. CDR3 amino acids: CASSLLGGNSPLHF. The DNA for the CDR3 is TGTGCCAGCAGCTTATTGGGCGGGAATTCACCCCTCCACTTT. The full variable domain, with the rest looked up from reference TRBV7-3 and TRBJ1-6, is GAGVSQTPSNKVTEKGKYVELRCDPISGHTALYWYRQSLGQGPEFLIYFQGTGAADDSGLPNDRFFAVRPEGSVSTLKIQRTERGDSAVYLCASSLLGGNSPLHFGNGTRLTVT.

This sequence joins TRBV5-1 and TRBJ2-5; 8 bases line up with TRBD1. The V and J ends lost 0 bases and 5 bases, in that order; junction bases with no gene match: 6. CDR1 SGHRS and CDR2 YFSETQ come from the germline V gene. There are 15 residues in the CDR3. The CDR3 region is CASSLVGGDRETQYF. CDR3 in DNA: TGCGCCAGCAGCTTGGTTGGTGGGGACAGGGAGACCCAGTACTTC. Using reference TRBV5-1 and TRBJ2-5 for the parts outside the CDR3, the full variable domain is KAGVTQTPRYLIKTRGQQVTLSCSPISGHRSVSWYQQTPGQGLQFLFEYFSETQRNKGNFPGRFSGRQFSNSRSEMNVSTLELGDSALYLCASSLVGGDRETQYFGPGTRLLVL.

This clone was counted between two and nine times. Other DNA variants within this sample encode the same CDR3. V usage is TRBV29-1 and J usage is TRBJ1-5; D may be TRBD1 (6 bases). This CDR3 spans 12 amino acids. V was shortened by 4 bases and J by 4 bases, with 8 bases between the two germline ends. CDR1 is SQVTM, CDR2 ANQGSEA, per germline. CDR3: CSVGDINQPQHF. CDR3 sequence (DNA): TGCAGCGTTGGGGACATAAATCAGCCCCAGCATTTT.

The gene calls are TRBV2 and TRBJ2-1, with unresolved D. CDR3 length: 14 amino acids. Germline lookup yields CDR1 SNHLY and CDR2 FYNNEI. V lost 6 bases and J lost 0, with 9 bases in between. Written as DNA, the CDR3 is TGTGCCAGCAGCCCACCGAGCTCCTACAATGAGCAGTTCTTC. Protein: CASSPPSSYNEQFF.

This clone was found a few times. The chain recombines TRBV7-2 with TRBJ1-2; D is perhaps TRBD1 (5 bases). The germline V gene has CDR1 SGHTA and CDR2 FQGNSA. The CDR3 has 15 residues. Trimming removed 3 bases at V and 4 bases at J, with 15 bases between. Here the CDR3 DNA reads TGTGCCAGCAGCTTTGGTACCGGGACTGCCTATGGCTACACCTTC. Translation: CASSFGTGTAYGYTF.

This clone was seen more than once but under ten times. J is TRBJ1-5 and V is TRBV30; D is undetermined. The CDR3 has 10 residues. Deletions cut 4 bases from V and 10 bases from J, with 8 bases between. Looked up from germline, CDR1 is GTSNPN and CDR2 is SVGIG (reference sequence). The CDR3 here is CAWTEEPQHF. The CDR3 DNA reads as TGTGCCTGGACGGAGGAACCCCAGCATTTT.

The rearrangement uses TRBV19 and TRBJ2-5; 8 positions agree with TRBD2. Germline V CDR1 and CDR2: LNHDA, SQIVND (reference sequence). Trimming removed 5 bases from V and 5 bases from J; junction bases left unmatched: 13. CDR3 length equals 16 residues. Written as DNA, the CDR3 is TGTGCCAGTAGTCCCTTTCCGCGGGGGGCGAGGGAGACCCAGTACTTC. Its translation: CASSPFPRGARETQYF.

The chain has TRBV27 and TRBJ1-2, with 8 bases lining up with TRBD1. Trimming at V came to 5 bases and at J to 0 bases, leaving 2 bases not matched to a gene. The CDR3 runs 14 residues. The germline V gene encodes CDR1 MNHEY and CDR2 SMNVEV (reference sequence). The CDR3 here is CASSLDRANYGYTF. The CDR3, as DNA: TGTGCCAGCAGTCTGGACAGGGCTAACTATGGCTACACCTTC.

V and J are TRBV29-1 and TRBJ1-4; D is unclear. Germline values: CDR1 SQVTM, CDR2 ANQGSEA. The CDR3 contains 12 residues. The V gene lost 4 bases and the J gene lost 7 bases, with 10 bases spanning the gap. CDR3 sequence: CSVGYRSEKLFF. In DNA, the CDR3 is TGCAGCGTTGGGTACCGGAGTGAAAAACTGTTTTTT.

The chain employs TRBV2 and TRBJ1-5, with 7 positions matching TRBD1. This CDR3 is built from 14 residues. J lost 5 bases, V lost 3 bases, and 4 bases had no gene match. Germline V gene data show CDR1 as SNHLY and CDR2 as FYNNEI. CDR3 sequence: CASSETGSYQPQHF. Here the CDR3 DNA reads TGTGCCAGCAGTGAGACAGGGTCGTATCAGCCCCAGCATTTT.